This section outlines one T cell receptor (beta chain) sequence together with its context. This CDR3 is 15 amino acids long. V was clipped by 0 bases and J by 2 bases; unmatched bases: 0. Germline values: CDR1 SGHRS, CDR2 YFSETQ. Produced via immunoSEQ multiplex PCR; TCRdb's table is partial and in-frame only. The sample has tens of thousands of clones; about 90% are singletons. This record comes from a study of T cell changes during pregnancy in multiple sclerosis. The TCR originated in a female donor in good health, enrolled as a control in a pregnancy study. Sample: CD4+ T cells from peripheral blood mononuclear cells, taken in the second trimester of pregnancy. J is TRBJ2-5 and V is TRBV5-1, with 11 bases fitting TRBD2. The CDR3 DNA reads TGCGCCAGCAGCTTGGGACTAGCGGGGCAAGAGACCCAGTACTTC. Encoded protein: CASSLGLAGQETQYF.